Below, 3 T cell receptor beta chains from the same sample are listed, as sequenced in a study of blood T cell dynamics during melanoma immunotherapy. Described time point: pre-treatment baseline. Measured with immunoSEQ multiplex PCR; TCRdb has only the in-frame clones, and not every one. The data show about 10,000 clones, with more than 85% seen just once and approximately 9.8% held by the top ten. The starting material was blood, obtained from a patient treated with checkpoint blockade. The receptors come from a human donor with melanoma.

The chain carries TRBV18 and TRBJ2-1, with unresolved D. The CDR3 is 16 amino acids. V lost 0 bases, J lost 4 bases, and 13 bases lay in between. The germline V gene encodes CDR1 KGHSH and CDR2 LQKENI. The CDR3 sequence is CASSPPVRVRYNEQFF. The DNA for the CDR3 is TGTGCCAGCTCACCACCGGTCCGGGTGAGATACAATGAGCAGTTCTTC.

The gene calls are TRBV7-2 and TRBJ1-6; D unresolved. V lost 2 bases, J lost 5 bases, and 1 base lay in between. The CDR3 sequence is 12 residues long. Germline V gene data show CDR1 as SGHTA and CDR2 as FQGNSA. The CDR3 spells CASSLNNSPLHF. The DNA of the CDR3 is TGTGCCAGCAGCTTAAATAATTCACCCCTCCACTTT.

The chain combines TRBV18 with TRBJ2-7; the D call may be TRBD1 or TRBD2 (5 bases each). The CDR3 length is 15 residues. The ends were cut back, 2 bases at V and 6 bases at J, with 17 bases in the middle. CDR1 KGHSH and CDR2 LQKENI come from the germline V gene. The CDR3 nucleotides are TGTGCCAGCTCACCATTTTCCGGGGCCCGAGCCGAGCAGTACTTC. Translated, it gives CASSPFSGARAEQYF. The variable domain in full, with the rest retrieved from reference TRBV18 and TRBJ2-7, is NAGVMQNPRHLVRRRGQEARLRCSPMKGHSHVYWYRQLPEEGLKFMVYLQKENIIDESGMPKERFSAEFPKEGPSILRIQQVVRGDSAAYFCASSPFSGARAEQYFGPGTRLTVT.